These T cell receptor beta chains were read from a single sample in a study of shared clonotypes between healthy human individuals. Generated by immunoSEQ multiplex PCR, the TCRdb table keeps only in-frame clones and is missing some. The sample holds over a million clones, around 95% seen once. The specimen was naive CD4+ T cells sorted from blood. The source of these receptors is a man aged 25-45 years in good health. Both conserved end residues are part of each CDR3. D genes are given only for firm matches. A clone size is listed for some rows: how often the clone was seen (once, few, many), or a class if it is expanded.

DNA: TGTGCCAGCAGTTCTCGGGGCCCCCGTCCGGGGGAGCTGTTTTTT
CDR3: CASSSRGPRPGELFF
V: TRBV6-5
size: NA
J: TRBJ2-2
D: NA

DNA: TGTGCCAGCAGCCAGAAGCGGACCCAAACGGTGGACGAGCAGTACTTC
CDR3: CASSQKRTQTVDEQYF
V: TRBV7-2
size: NA
J: TRBJ2-7
D: NA

DNA: TGTGCCACCAGCCCCCGGACAGCTAATCAGCCCCAGCATTTT
CDR3: CATSPRTANQPQHF
V: TRBV15
size: NA
J: TRBJ1-5
D: NA

DNA: TGTGCCAGCAGTTACTCCGGGACAGACTATAACTATGGCTACACCTTC
CDR3: CASSYSGTDYNYGYTF
V: TRBV28
size: NA
J: TRBJ1-2
D: TRBD1

DNA: TGTGCCAGCAGCAACGGGGTGTCCCTCTATGGCTACACCTTC
CDR3: CASSNGVSLYGYTF
V: TRBV28
size: NA
J: TRBJ1-2
D: NA

DNA: TGTGCCAGCAGTTCCGGGCCTAGAAACTACAATGAGCAGTTCTTC
CDR3: CASSSGPRNYNEQFF
V: TRBV28
size: NA
J: TRBJ2-1
D: NA

DNA: TGTGCCAGCAGCTTGGTTCAGGATTTCTTTGGCTACACCTTC
CDR3: CASSLVQDFFGYTF
V: TRBV5-4
size: once
J: TRBJ1-2
D: NA

DNA: TGTGCCAGCAGCTTAGAAGGGTACGGGGGAACCGGGGAGCTGTTTTTT
CDR3: CASSLEGYGGTGELFF
V: TRBV7-9
size: NA
J: TRBJ2-2
D: NA

DNA: TGTGCCAGCAGCGCCCCGGGACAGGGGGCTAAAGCTTTCTTT
CDR3: CASSAPGQGAKAFF
V: TRBV9
size: NA
J: TRBJ1-1
D: TRBD1

DNA: TGTGCCAGCAGCTTAGCGGTGGATACGCAGTATTTT
CDR3: CASSLAVDTQYF
V: TRBV7-9
size: NA
J: TRBJ2-3
D: NA

DNA: TGTGCCAGCTCACCCCGGGGGTACGGCGGGGAGCTGTTTTTT
CDR3: CASSPRGYGGELFF
V: TRBV18
size: NA
J: TRBJ2-2
D: NA

DNA: TGTGCCAGCAGCTATGACAGGGGCGTCGAGACCCAGTACTTC
CDR3: CASSYDRGVETQYF
V: TRBV7-2
size: NA
J: TRBJ2-5
D: TRBD1

DNA: TGTGCCAGCAGTTTACTACTAGCGGGACCCCACGAGCAGTACTTC
CDR3: CASSLLLAGPHEQYF
V: TRBV27
size: NA
J: TRBJ2-7
D: TRBD2

DNA: TGTGCCAGCAGCATAAGTGGACATAGCTCCTACGAGCAGTACTTC
CDR3: CASSISGHSSYEQYF
V: TRBV7-2
size: once
J: TRBJ2-7
D: NA

DNA: TGTGCCAGCAAGGGCTCCTACGAGCAGTACTTC
CDR3: CASKGSYEQYF
V: TRBV6-5
size: NA
J: TRBJ2-7
D: NA

DNA: TGTGCCAGCAGTTCTTGGGGACTAGTCCCTAAATCCTACAATGAGCAGTTCTTC
CDR3: CASSSWGLVPKSYNEQFF
V: TRBV27
size: NA
J: TRBJ2-1
D: TRBD2

DNA: TGCGCCAGCAGTGATAACCGGGGACTAGCATTTCATGAGCAGTTCTTC
CDR3: CASSDNRGLAFHEQFF
V: TRBV10-1
size: NA
J: TRBJ2-1
D: TRBD2

DNA: TGTGCCAGCAGCCCCCCCGGGGGGAACTATGGCTACACCTTC
CDR3: CASSPPGGNYGYTF
V: TRBV5-5
size: NA
J: TRBJ1-2
D: NA

DNA: TGTGCCAGCAGCCGCCTGGGAAACACTGAAGCTTTCTTT
CDR3: CASSRLGNTEAFF
V: TRBV6-1
size: NA
J: TRBJ1-1
D: NA

DNA: TGCGCCAGCAGCCGAATTCAAGGGCTTTCCGATGAGCAGTTCTTC
CDR3: CASSRIQGLSDEQFF
V: TRBV4-1
size: NA
J: TRBJ2-1
D: NA

DNA: TGTGCCAGCACCTTCGGGGGGCCCACAGATACGCAGTATTTT
CDR3: CASTFGGPTDTQYF
V: TRBV28
size: NA
J: TRBJ2-3
D: NA

DNA: TGTGCCAGCAGCTCCCGGACAGTTTCGACTAGCCTGATCACAGATACGCAGTATTTT
CDR3: CASSSRTVSTSLITDTQYF
V: TRBV7-8
size: NA
J: TRBJ2-3
D: NA

DNA: TGTGCCAGCAAAGTCGAACGAGGGATTGGTACTGAAGCTTTCTTT
CDR3: CASKVERGIGTEAFF
V: TRBV5-5
size: once
J: TRBJ1-1
D: NA

DNA: TGTGCCAGCAGCTTACGTGGCGATATTGAGCAGTTCTTC
CDR3: CASSLRGDIEQFF
V: TRBV11-2
size: NA
J: TRBJ2-1
D: NA

DNA: TGTGCCAGTAGTGTAGGACTAGCGGGAGCTCGGGAGCAGTACTTC
CDR3: CASSVGLAGAREQYF
V: TRBV19
size: NA
J: TRBJ2-7
D: TRBD2

DNA: TGTGCCAGCAGTCCTGGAGGGGCGGGGGCCAAAAACATTCAGTACTTC
CDR3: CASSPGGAGAKNIQYF
V: TRBV27
size: NA
J: TRBJ2-4
D: NA

DNA: TGCGCCAGCAGTCGGCGAGAAACGAACTATGGCTACACCTTC
CDR3: CASSRRETNYGYTF
V: TRBV4-3
size: NA
J: TRBJ1-2
D: NA

DNA: TGTGCCAGTAGTATAACGACTAGCGGCGTGCAGTTCTTC
CDR3: CASSITTSGVQFF
V: TRBV19
size: NA
J: TRBJ2-1
D: TRBD2

DNA: TGTGCCAGCAGCTCCCTGGGAGGGCCCGACGGGGAGCTGTTTTTT
CDR3: CASSSLGGPDGELFF
V: TRBV11-2
size: once
J: TRBJ2-2
D: TRBD2

DNA: TGTGCCAGCAGCAACCGGGGGGCCGCTGAAGCTTTCTTT
CDR3: CASSNRGAAEAFF
V: TRBV11-2
size: NA
J: TRBJ1-1
D: NA

DNA: TGTGCCAGCAGTTTGGGTATAGGGGCAACATTCTTC
CDR3: CASSLGIGATFF
V: TRBV27
size: NA
J: TRBJ2-7
D: NA

DNA: TGTGCCAGCACCCTCATGAGACTAGCGGGGATAAGCTCCTACAATGAGCAGTTCTTC
CDR3: CASTLMRLAGISSYNEQFF
V: TRBV7-9
size: NA
J: TRBJ2-1
D: TRBD2

DNA: TGTGCCAGCAGCCGCCCCGGGACTAGCGGTGGCTACGAGCAGTACTTC
CDR3: CASSRPGTSGGYEQYF
V: TRBV5-6
size: NA
J: TRBJ2-7
D: TRBD2

DNA: TGTGCCAGCAGCTCGCAGGGTCCCGGGGAGCTGTTTTTT
CDR3: CASSSQGPGELFF
V: TRBV7-7
size: NA
J: TRBJ2-2
D: NA

DNA: TGTGCCAGCAGTTTTAGGGGCAGGGTCTACGAGCAGTACTTC
CDR3: CASSFRGRVYEQYF
V: TRBV28
size: once
J: TRBJ2-7
D: NA

DNA: TGTGCCAGCAGCTCCGACGGTGCAACTAATGAAAAACTGTTTTTT
CDR3: CASSSDGATNEKLFF
V: TRBV7-2
size: NA
J: TRBJ1-4
D: NA

DNA: TGTGCCGGCAGCTATAGCGGCACCACAGATACGCAGTATTTT
CDR3: CAGSYSGTTDTQYF
V: TRBV6-6
size: NA
J: TRBJ2-3
D: NA